This T cell receptor beta chain was captured in a study of cytomegalovirus exposure and HLA in healthy donors. Findings and caveats of the study: A later analysis found common viral pathogens apparently linked to several of the most significant clusters. Most sequenced TCRs were rare (though some public TCRs occurred in many donors). A link between a missense DCLRE1C variant and TCR beta V- and J-gene trimming emerged from a later analysis.

The CDR3 loop spans 16 amino acids. V was clipped by 2 bases and J by 2 bases; unmatched bases: 4. Germline V gene data show CDR1 as SNHLY and CDR2 as FYNNEI. Amplification used 60 Vbeta primers and 13 Jbeta primers. Profiling relied on immunoSEQ multiplex PCR, and the TCRdb table lists in-frame clones only, not all of them. The sample yields about 160,000 clones, around four fifths seen once. A note on this clone: Its antigen remains unknown.

Sequencing was carried out using PBMCs. V usage is TRBV2 and J usage is TRBJ2-1; 9 positions agree with TRBD1. The TCR originated in a boy between 2 and 10 years old in good health and CMV-seronegative. CDR3 in DNA: TGTGCCAGCAGTGAATATGGGACAGGGACCTACAATGAGCAGTTCTTC. As protein: CASSEYGTGTYNEQFF.